Listed below are T cell receptor beta chains from one sample, sequenced in a study of blood T cell repertoires in COVID-19. Generated by immunoSEQ multiplex PCR, the TCRdb table keeps only in-frame clones and is missing some. Among about 58,000 clones listed, nearly 90% were seen once. Material for sequencing was peripheral blood. These receptors all stem from a man in his 60s with active COVID-19. Both conserved end residues are part of each CDR3. Each record gives: J gene, D gene, clone size, V gene, CDR3 length, CDR3 DNA, CDR3 protein. The D gene is left open where the match is weak. The size of a clone is reported for some rows only, either as once, few or many, or as a class for expanded clones.

TRBJ1-5 | . | once | TRBV28 | 13 | TGTGCCAGCAGGGACCCCAGGGGACAGCCCCAGCATTTT | CASRDPRGQPQHF
TRBJ2-2 | . | . | TRBV9 | 16 | TGTGCCAGCAGCGTAAATCAGGATACGAACACCGGGGAGCTGTTTTTT | CASSVNQDTNTGELFF
TRBJ2-2 | . | . | TRBV9 | 13 | TGTGCCAGCAGCGTGACAAACACCGGGGAGCTGTTTTTT | CASSVTNTGELFF
TRBJ1-2 | . | . | TRBV3-1/TRBV3-2 | 15 | TGTGCCAGCAGCCCTCTTGGCCGGGAAAGTTATGGCTACACCTTC | CASSPLGRESYGYTF
TRBJ2-7 | . | . | TRBV4-3 | 14 | TGCGCCAGCAGCCAAGCTCAGGGAAACTACGAGCAGTACTTC | CASSQAQGNYEQYF
TRBJ2-7 | . | few | TRBV15 | 14 | TGTGCCACCAGCAGAGTGACTAACTCCTACGAGCAGTACTTC | CATSRVTNSYEQYF
TRBJ2-1 | . | . | TRBV12-3/TRBV12-4 | 13 | TGTGCCAGCAGTCGCGGGGACTACAATGAGCAGTTCTTC | CASSRGDYNEQFF
TRBJ2-1 | TRBD1 | . | TRBV5-4 | 13 | TGTGCCAGCAGCTCTCTAGGGGGCCATGAGCAGTTCTTC | CASSSLGGHEQFF
TRBJ1-1 | . | . | TRBV4-1 | 18 | TGCGCCAGCAGCCAAGTCCCTCCAGACCTAGGCTCGAACACTGAAGCTTTCTTT | CASSQVPPDLGSNTEAFF
TRBJ1-2 | . | . | TRBV28 | 14 | TGTGCCAGCAGAAATGGGGGGGTCGGCTATGGCTACACCTTC | CASRNGGVGYGYTF
TRBJ1-6 | . | . | TRBV14 | 15 | TGTGCCAGCAGCCCACATCGGGGGATTAATTCACCCCTCCACTTT | CASSPHRGINSPLHF
TRBJ2-3 | . | . | TRBV27 | 16 | TGTGCCAGCACTCCCAGGGGTAGCCATACCACAGATACGCAGTATTTT | CASTPRGSHTTDTQYF
TRBJ2-1 | TRBD2 | . | TRBV9 | 15 | TGTGCCAGCAGCCCTCGGACTAGCGACTACAATGAGCAGTTCTTC | CASSPRTSDYNEQFF
TRBJ1-1 | . | . | TRBV3-1/TRBV3-2 | 14 | TGTGCCAGCAGCCAAAGCGACAGGCGGACTGAAGCTTTCTTT | CASSQSDRRTEAFF
TRBJ2-7 | TRBD2 | . | TRBV5-8 | 14 | TGTGCCAGCGCCACGGGGGGGAGCTCCTACGAGCAGTACTTC | CASATGGSSYEQYF
TRBJ1-3 | . | . | TRBV6-1 | 16 | TGTGCCAGCAGTGCATCCCGGGGGGCTGGTGGAAACACCATATATTTT | CASSASRGAGGNTIYF
TRBJ2-5 | TRBD2 | . | TRBV5-4 | 13 | TGTGCCAGCACGACTAGCGTGTCGGAGACCCAGTACTTC | CASTTSVSETQYF
TRBJ2-7 | TRBD2 | . | TRBV3-1/TRBV3-2 | 15 | TGTGCCAGCAGCCAAGCCCTGGGGACTAACTACGAGCAGTACTTC | CASSQALGTNYEQYF
TRBJ2-2 | . | . | TRBV27 | 15 | TGTGCCAGCACTACTATGGTTGACTACACCGGGGAGCTGTTTTTT | CASTTMVDYTGELFF
TRBJ2-1 | TRBD1 | . | TRBV7-3 | 13 | TGTGCCAGCAGCTCGGACAGGGACAATGAGCAGTTCTTC | CASSSDRDNEQFF
TRBJ2-5 | TRBD1 | . | TRBV15 | 15 | TGTGCCACCAGCAGGGCGAGGGGGCCTGGGGAGACCCAGTACTTC | CATSRARGPGETQYF
TRBJ2-2 | . | . | TRBV28 | 15 | TGTGCCAGCAGTTTATCAGCAGGGTGGGCCGGGGAGCTGTTTTTT | CASSLSAGWAGELFF
TRBJ2-7 | . | . | TRBV6-1 | 13 | TGTGCCAGCAGTGAACACAGATCCTACGAGCAGTACTTC | CASSEHRSYEQYF
TRBJ1-2 | TRBD1 | . | TRBV6-1 | 13 | TGTGCCAGCAGCCCCACAGGGGGCTATGGCTACACCTTC | CASSPTGGYGYTF
TRBJ1-2 | . | . | TRBV6-5 | 13 | TGTGCCAGCGGGGGAGACAGGCGGTATGGCTACACCTTC | CASGGDRRYGYTF
TRBJ2-5 | TRBD2 | . | TRBV5-1 | 16 | TGCGCCAGCAGCTTGGGACTAGCGGGAGGGCAAGAGACCCAGTACTTC | CASSLGLAGGQETQYF
TRBJ2-7 | . | . | TRBV6-2/TRBV6-3 | 17 | TGTGCCAGCAGTTACTCGAAGTTTGGTGCAGGGAAGTACGAGCAGTACTTC | CASSYSKFGAGKYEQYF
TRBJ1-1 | TRBD1 | . | TRBV10-3 | 14 | TGTGCCATCAGTCGGACAGGGTTGAACACTGAAGCTTTCTTT | CAISRTGLNTEAFF
TRBJ2-5 | TRBD1 | . | TRBV2 | 13 | TGTGCCAGCAGTGTGGGGACAGGGGAGACCCAGTACTTC | CASSVGTGETQYF